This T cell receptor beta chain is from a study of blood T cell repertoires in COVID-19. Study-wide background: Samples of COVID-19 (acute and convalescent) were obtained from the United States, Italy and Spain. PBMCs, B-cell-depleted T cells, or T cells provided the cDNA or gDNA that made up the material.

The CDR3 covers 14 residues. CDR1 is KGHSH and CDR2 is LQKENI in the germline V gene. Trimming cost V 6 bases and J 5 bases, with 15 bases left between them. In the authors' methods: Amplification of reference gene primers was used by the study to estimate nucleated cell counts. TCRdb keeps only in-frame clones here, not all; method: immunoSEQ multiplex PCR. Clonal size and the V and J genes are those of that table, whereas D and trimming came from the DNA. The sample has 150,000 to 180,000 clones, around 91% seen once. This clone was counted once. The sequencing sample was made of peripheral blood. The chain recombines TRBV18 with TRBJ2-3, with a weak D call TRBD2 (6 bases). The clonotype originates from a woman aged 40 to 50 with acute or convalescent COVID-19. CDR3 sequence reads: CASSVGGAGDTQYF. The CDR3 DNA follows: TGTGCCAGCTCCGTCGGAGGGGCCGGAGATACGCAGTATTTT.